Below, 8 T cell receptor beta chains from the same sample are listed, as sequenced in a study of T cells in Graves' hyperthyroidism and ophthalmopathy. Amplification of TCR beta CDR3 regions used RNA as the template. The primer set for the first-round RT-PCR of the TCR CDR3 was HTBI. TCRdb reprocessed the multiplex PCR reads via MiXCR and lists one record per CDR3 protein. Of around 600,000 distinct CDR3 sequences listed, about 15% are singletons. Sequencing was done on a sample of blood. These receptors were taken from a woman aged 45-65 years with Graves' ophthalmopathy.

This clonotype was counted a few times. This sequence joins TRBV4-2 and TRBJ2-4; perhaps D is TRBD1 or TRBD2 (5 bases each). The ends were cut back, 0 bases at V and 7 bases at J, with 13 bases in the middle. Germline V gives CDR1 LGHNA, CDR2 YNFKEQ. The CDR3 is made up of 15 amino acids. CDR3 sequence (DNA): TGTGCCAGCAGCCAAGATAGGGGATCGGGGAACATTCAGTACTTC. It translates to CASSQDRGSGNIQYF.

This clonotype was observed many times. The rearrangement links TRBV5-1 to TRBJ2-1, with unresolved D. Deletions cut 3 bases from V and 2 bases from J, with 12 bases between. The CDR3 runs to 15 residues. The germline V gene has CDR1 SGHRS and CDR2 YFSETQ. CDR3 nucleotides: TGCGCCAGCAGCTCCGGTTGGTTGGCCTACAATGAGCAGTTCTTC. Translating gives CASSSGWLAYNEQFF. Full variable domain (remainder filled in from reference TRBV5-1 and TRBJ2-1): KAGVTQTPRYLIKTRGQQVTLSCSPISGHRSVSWYQQTPGQGLQFLFEYFSETQRNKGNFPGRFSGRQFSNSRSEMNVSTLELGDSALYLCASSSGWLAYNEQFFGPGTRLTVL.

In this sample, this clonotype turned up many times. This chain connects TRBV7-3 to TRBJ1-1; D is unclear. Germline values: CDR1 SGHTA, CDR2 FQGTGA. CDR3 length equals 13 residues. V was clipped by 2 bases and J by 7 bases, with 11 bases between them. The CDR3 protein is CASSLSSVDEAFF. The CDR3 DNA is TGTGCCAGCAGCTTATCCAGCGTCGATGAAGCTTTCTTT.

This clonotype was picked up many times. The genes are TRBV7-3 and TRBJ2-5; D is possibly TRBD2 (7 bases). V lost 6 bases and J lost 3, with 20 bases in between. The CDR3 is 16 amino acids. Germline V gene sequence: CDR1 SGHTA, CDR2 FQGTGA. The CDR3 DNA sequence: TGTGCCAGCAGTCTAACTGGGGGGGCGACGGAAGAGACCCAGTACTTC. It codes for CASSLTGGATEETQYF. Using reference TRBV7-3 and TRBJ2-5 for the parts outside the CDR3, the full variable domain is GAGVSQTPSNKVTEKGKYVELRCDPISGHTALYWYRQSLGQGPEFLIYFQGTGAADDSGLPNDRFFAVRPEGSVSTLKIQRTERGDSAVYLCASSLTGGATEETQYFGPGTRLLVL.

This clonotype was counted ten times or more. The rearrangement links TRBV27 to TRBJ1-2, with TRBD1 matching 7 bases. The trim removed 6 bases at V and 3 bases at J, leaving 7 bases unmatched. Germline V gives CDR1 MNHEY, CDR2 SMNVEV (reference sequence). There are 14 residues in the CDR3. In nucleotides, the CDR3 is TGTGCCAGCAGCAGTAGGGGGCGTCACTATGGCTACACCTTC. It is translated as CASSSRGRHYGYTF.

At least ten counts were recorded for this clonotype. J is TRBJ1-5 and V is TRBV18, with D possibly matching TRBD1 (6 bases). The CDR3 loop spans 14 amino acids. Germline V lookup: CDR1 KGHSH, CDR2 LQKENI. Trimming removed 3 bases from V and 2 bases from J, with 8 bases in between. CDR3: CASSPPGGNQPQHF. CDR3 nucleotide sequence: TGTGCCAGCTCACCCCCAGGGGGCAATCAGCCCCAGCATTTT. Full variable domain (remainder filled in from reference TRBV18 and TRBJ1-5): NAGVMQNPRHLVRRRGQEARLRCSPMKGHSHVYWYRQLPEEGLKFMVYLQKENIIDESGMPKERFSAEFPKEGPSILRIQQVVRGDSAAYFCASSPPGGNQPQHFGDGTRLSIL.

In its sample, this clonotype was seen many times. CDR3 DNA sequence: TGTGCCAGCTCACCGAGGACAAATCAAGAGACCCAGTACTTC. It specifies CASSPRTNQETQYF. The chain couples TRBV18 to TRBJ2-5; the D gene is possibly TRBD1 (5 bases). This CDR3 has 14 amino acids. Germline CDR1 and CDR2: KGHSH and LQKENI. V dropped 3 bases and J dropped 2 bases, with 10 bases sitting between them.

The chain links TRBV7-9 to TRBJ1-2, with 10 bases that match TRBD1. Looked up from germline, CDR1 is SEHNR and CDR2 is FQNEAQ (reference sequence). V lost 4 bases to trimming and J lost 8 bases; unmatched junction nucleotides: 7. This CDR3 has 14 amino acids. The CDR3 protein is CASSSIGTGAGYTF. CDR3 coding DNA: TGTGCCAGCAGCTCCATAGGGACAGGGGCCGGCTACACCTTC.